These 16 T cell receptor beta chains came from one sample sequenced in a study of blood T cell repertoires in COVID-19. Clones were sequenced by immunoSEQ multiplex PCR, and TCRdb holds only the in-frame ones, with some missing. The sample lists about 420,000 clones; around 90% were seen once. Sequencing input: peripheral blood. The receptors here all came from a young man with COVID-19, enrolled during active disease.

The chain has TRBV4-2 and TRBJ2-3; 9 bases match TRBD2. The junction had 11 bases not matched to a gene; V was cut back by 2 bases and J by 5 bases. Germline CDR1 is LGHNA and CDR2 is YNFKEQ. The CDR3 length is 17 residues. CDR3 nucleotide sequence: TGTGCCAGCAGCCAAACTTCGGGCGGGGGGGCCCGAGATACGCAGTATTTT. Translation: CASSQTSGGGARDTQYF.

The chain recombines TRBV5-4 with TRBJ2-3; TRBD2 matches at 12 bases. V was clipped by 5 bases and J by 2 bases; unmatched bases: 3. Per the germline V gene, CDR1 is SGHNT and CDR2 is YYREEE (reference sequence). This CDR3 has 15 residues. The CDR3 nucleotides are TGTGCCAGCAGTTGGACTAGCGGGACCACAGATACGCAGTATTTT. Translating gives CASSWTSGTTDTQYF.

The chain employs TRBV3-1 (or the pseudogene TRBV3-2) and TRBJ2-6; 9 nucleotides align to TRBD1. This CDR3 region has 18 residues. The V gene end was trimmed by 0 bases and the J gene end by 2 bases; junction bases not matched to a gene: 5. Germline CDR1 and CDR2: LGHDT and YNNKEL (reference sequence). The CDR3, as DNA: TGTGCCAGCAGCCAAGATAGAACAGGGGGCGCTGGGGCCAACGTCCTGACTTTC. Translation gives CASSQDRTGGAGANVLTF.

The chain links TRBV10-3 to TRBJ2-1, with 7 bases identical to TRBD1. J gave up 0 bases and V 0 bases, and 5 bases lay outside the gene matches. Germline assignment: CDR1 ENHRY and CDR2 SYGVKD. This CDR3 has 17 residues. CDR3 amino acids: CAISESIRDSSYNEQFF. CDR3 DNA: TGTGCCATCAGTGAGTCGATAAGGGACAGCTCCTACAATGAGCAGTTCTTC.

V and J are TRBV24-1 and TRBJ1-5; a possible D gene is TRBD1 (6 bases). The CDR3 length is 17 residues. Germline loops: CDR1 KGHDR, CDR2 SFDVKD. V was shortened by 3 bases and J by 3 bases, with 17 bases between the two germline ends. CDR3 sequence (DNA): TGTGCCACCAGTGATGGGGTATATTCAGGGGACAATCAGCCCCAGCATTTT. Amino acids: CATSDGVYSGDNQPQHF.

V usage is TRBV7-9 and J usage is TRBJ2-5; TRBD1 aligns across 7 bases. The CDR3 contains 14 residues. The V segment lost 5 bases and the J segment 3 bases; nucleotides outside the gene matches: 6. Germline CDR1 is SEHNR and CDR2 is FQNEAQ (reference sequence). In nucleotides, the CDR3 is TGTGCCAGCAGCGACAGAGGGGGCGAAGAGACCCAGTACTTC. Its translation is CASSDRGGEETQYF.

The chain has TRBV12-3 or TRBV12-4 and TRBJ1-2; D is unclear. The V gene lost 2 bases and the J gene lost 4 bases, with 5 bases spanning the gap. There are 12 residues in the CDR3. CDR3 nucleotides: TGTGCCAGCAGTTTAAACAGCTATGGCTACACCTTC. It is translated as CASSLNSYGYTF.

The DNA for the CDR3 is TGCAGTGCTAGTTCCCCGACTAGCGGGGGGAGGAATGAGCAGTTCTTC. This codes for CSASSPTSGGRNEQFF. J is TRBJ2-1 and V is TRBV20-1; 13 bases align to TRBD2. The length of the CDR3 is 16 residues. The V gene's germline CDR1 is DFQATT and CDR2 SNEGSKA (reference sequence). With V trimmed by 3 bases and J by 7 bases, 9 bases remained unmatched.

The V call is TRBV5-1, the J call TRBJ2-1; possibly TRBD1 for D (6 bases). V gave up 7 bases and J gave up 6 bases, with 17 bases separating them. The CDR3 sequence is 14 residues long. CDR1 is SGHRS and CDR2 is YFSETQ in the germline V gene. The CDR3 sequence: CASGDPQGGNEQFF. The CDR3 DNA reads TGCGCCAGCGGGGACCCACAAGGGGGCAATGAGCAGTTCTTC.

The chain employs TRBV5-6 and TRBJ2-7; 12 nucleotides agree with TRBD2. With V trimmed by 0 bases and J by 12 bases, 4 bases remained unmatched. The CDR3 spans 13 residues. Germline CDR1 is SGHDT and CDR2 is YYEEEE. DNA of the CDR3: TGTGCCAGCAGCTTGGGACTAGCGGGAGTAAGGTACTTC. It specifies CASSLGLAGVRYF.

The J gene is TRBJ1-1, the V gene TRBV18; tentatively, D is TRBD1 (5 bases). Trimming removed 5 bases at V and 3 bases at J, with 13 bases between. The CDR3 length is 14 residues. CDR1 and CDR2 (germline): KGHSH, LQKENI. CDR3 in amino acids: CASSVMGHDTEAFF. The CDR3 region has the DNA TGTGCCAGCTCAGTTATGGGGCACGACACTGAAGCTTTCTTT.

V usage is TRBV19 and J usage is TRBJ1-1, with a weak D call TRBD1 (5 bases). Germline V gene lookup returns CDR1 LNHDA and CDR2 SQIVND (reference sequence). This CDR3 spans 13 amino acids. Trimming pared 7 bases from V and 2 bases from J, leaving 11 bases between. CDR3 coding DNA: TGTGCCAGTAAATTAGGACACAACACTGAAGCTTTCTTT. This codes for CASKLGHNTEAFF.

The chain recombines TRBV5-1 with TRBJ2-3; possibly TRBD1 for D (6 bases). Germline values: CDR1 SGHRS, CDR2 YFSETQ. CDR3 length: 16 residues. V was shortened by 4 bases and J by 3 bases, with 18 bases between the two germline ends. CDR3 in amino acids: CASSATGGAGTDTQYF. The CDR3 DNA reads TGCGCCAGCAGCGCCACTGGGGGCGCTGGGACAGATACGCAGTATTTT.

J is TRBJ2-1 and V is TRBV3-1 (or the pseudogene TRBV3-2); D is ambiguous. V lost 0 bases and J 7 bases, leaving 13 bases between the germline ends. CDR1 LGHDT and CDR2 YNNKEL come from the germline V gene (reference sequence). The CDR3 extends over 15 amino acids. The CDR3 DNA follows: TGTGCCAGCAGCCAAGATAACAGCCCAAGGAATGAGCAGTTCTTC. It specifies CASSQDNSPRNEQFF.

The chain employs TRBV9 and TRBJ1-6, with D hard to call. The germline V gene has CDR1 SGDLS and CDR2 YYNGEE. The CDR3 consists of 14 residues. V was clipped by 4 bases and J by 9 bases, with 14 bases between them. The CDR3 sequence: CASSLRAGSSPLHF. The CDR3 bases are TGTGCCAGCAGCCTCCGGGCGGGGAGTTCACCCCTCCACTTT.

The J gene is TRBJ1-2, the V gene TRBV5-4; D ambiguous. CDR1 is SGHNT, CDR2 YYREEE, per germline (reference sequence). V dropped 0 bases and J dropped 7 bases, with 10 bases sitting between them. The CDR3 totals 13 residues. The CDR3: CASSLGAAGGYTF. CDR3 bases: TGTGCCAGCAGCTTGGGCGCCGCGGGTGGCTACACCTTC.